This TCR beta chain appears in the sequencing data of a study of blood T cell repertoires in COVID-19. Methods used by the authors: Scientists estimated how many nucleated cells there were by amplifying reference gene primers. Sequencing was performed with immunoSEQ multiplex PCR; in TCRdb, only in-frame clones are kept and a portion is missing. Clone size and V and J calls were adopted from that table, with D and trimming inferred from the DNA. The sample lists roughly 190,000 clones; over 70% were seen once. Germline trimming cut 3 bases from V and 0 bases from J; bases unmatched to any gene: 4. Germline V gives CDR1 SGHRS, CDR2 YFSETQ. The CDR3 spans 15 residues.

The sequencing sample was made of peripheral blood. The TCR comes from a man aged 45-60 years with active or convalescent COVID-19. J is TRBJ2-7 and V is TRBV5-1; 9 bases match TRBD1. DNA of the CDR3: TGCGCCAGCAGCTCGGGACAGGGTTACTCCTACGAGCAGTACTTC. Its translation: CASSSGQGYSYEQYF.